This T cell receptor beta chain comes out of a study of T cells in Graves' hyperthyroidism and ophthalmopathy. Amplified regions were TCR beta CDR3 sequences from RNA transcripts. A set of HTBI primers served as the primers for a first-round RT-PCR of the TCR CDR3. From the multiplex PCR reads, TCRdb called clonotypes with MiXCR, one entry per CDR3 protein. The sample yields about 420,000 distinct CDR3 sequences, around 14% seen once. This clonotype has at least ten counts. This clonotype was obtained from a woman aged 18-35 years with Graves' hyperthyroidism. The sequenced sample consisted of blood.

The CDR3 loop is CASSLPRDSSQETQYF. CDR3 bases: TGTGCCAGCAGCCTCCCTCGGGATAGCAGCCAAGAGACCCAGTACTTC. The J gene is TRBJ2-5, the V gene TRBV7-2, with a possible D match to TRBD2 (5 bases). Germline V gene sequence: CDR1 SGHTA, CDR2 FQGNSA. The V end was cut by 5 bases, the J end by 1 base, with 17 bases between. The CDR3 consists of 16 residues. The whole variable domain, remainder taken from reference TRBV7-2 and TRBJ2-5, is GAGVSQSPSNKVTEKGKDVELRCDPISGHTALYWYRQSLGQGLEFLIYFQGNSAPDKSGLPSDRFSAERTGGSVSTLTIQRTQQEDSAVYLCASSLPRDSSQETQYFGPGTRLLVL.